The T cell receptor (beta chain) under discussion was sequenced for a study of T-cell reconstitution after alpha-beta-depleted transplantation in children. This clonotype occurred a few times. Unique molecular identifiers were incorporated when the TCRbeta library was constructed. MiXCR, applied by TCRdb to the PCR reads, yields one record per CDR3 protein. Among around 94,000 distinct CDR3 sequences listed, roughly 7.6% were seen once. Germline V gene sequence: CDR1 LNHNV, CDR2 YYDKDF (reference sequence). The trim removed 4 bases at V and 2 bases at J, leaving 4 bases unmatched. CDR3 length: 15 residues.

J is TRBJ1-5 and V is TRBV15; 8 nucleotides line up with TRBD1. The sample in question was PBMCs, obtained before TCRalphabeta/CD19-depleted stem cell transplant. This clonotype was obtained from a boy aged 2 to 10 with acute lymphoblastic leukemia, due to receive a stem cell transplant. CDR3 sequence: CATSTKTGGNQPQHF. CDR3 sequence (DNA): TGTGCCACCAGCACAAAGACAGGGGGCAATCAGCCCCAGCATTTT.